A single sample gave rise to the 25 T cell receptor beta chains below, sequenced in a study of blood T cell repertoires in COVID-19. Assay: immunoSEQ multiplex PCR; the TCRdb copy retains only in-frame clones and omits some. The sample records about 68,000 clones, about 86% being singletons. Sequencing was performed on peripheral blood. The receptors shown here come from an elderly man with COVID-19, enrolled during active disease.

The gene calls are TRBV5-1 and TRBJ1-5; D gene uncertain. Germline lookup yields CDR1 SGHRS and CDR2 YFSETQ. The length of the CDR3 is 13 residues. V gave up 2 bases and J gave up 7 bases, with 10 bases separating them. The CDR3: CASSLDFIQPQHF. CDR3 DNA: TGCGCCAGCAGCTTAGACTTCATCCAGCCCCAGCATTTT.

The CDR3 sequence is CASSPTSGGRYEQYF. CDR3 bases: TGTGCCAGCAGCCCGACTAGCGGGGGACGTTACGAGCAGTACTTC. The chain employs TRBV5-4 and TRBJ2-7; 12 bases match TRBD2. Germline V CDR1 and CDR2: SGHNT, YYREEE (reference sequence). Trimming took 4 bases from V and 4 from J; bases not matched to a gene: 6. The CDR3 extends over 15 amino acids.

The chain recombines TRBV6-5 with TRBJ2-1, with D possibly matching TRBD2 (5 bases). CDR1 is MNHEY, CDR2 SVGAGI, per germline. The V end was cut by 2 bases, the J end by 0 bases, with 8 bases between. The CDR3 has 15 amino acids. The CDR3 nucleotides are TGTGCCAGCAGTTACGAGGGAAGCTCCTACAATGAGCAGTTCTTC. Amino acids: CASSYEGSSYNEQFF.

The chain carries TRBV6-2 or TRBV6-3 and TRBJ2-7, with a tentative D call TRBD1 (6 bases). This CDR3 comprises 15 residues. The V and J ends lost 5 bases and 5 bases respectively, with 19 bases between them. In germline, CDR1 is MNHEY, CDR2 SVGEGT. The CDR3: CASSNRGRGADEQYF. CDR3 DNA sequence: TGTGCCAGCAGTAACCGGGGCAGGGGAGCGGACGAGCAGTACTTC.

This sequence joins TRBV6-1 and TRBJ1-4, with 7 nucleotides matching TRBD1. Trimming at V came to 4 bases and at J to 0 bases, leaving 8 bases not matched to a gene. Germline-derived CDR1 and CDR2 are MNHNS and SASEGT. The CDR3 is 17 amino acids. The CDR3 DNA reads TGTGCCAGCAGTGGCCTTGGGACAGCCACAACTAATGAAAAACTGTTTTTT. Translation: CASSGLGTATTNEKLFF.

The chain recombines TRBV12-2 with TRBJ2-1; no check of the table's D call, TRBD2, against the DNA was made. TRBV12-2 is shown as a pseudogene. The CDR3 is 13 residues long. CDR3 DNA: TGTGCAAGTCGCTTACGGAGCTACAATGAGCAGTTCTTC. Translated: CASRLRSYNEQFF.

V gene TRBV6-6 combines with J gene TRBJ1-6, with D perhaps matching TRBD1 (6 bases). The length of the CDR3 is 13 residues. CDR1 and CDR2 from the germline V gene are MNHNY and SVGAGI (reference sequence). The V gene lost 5 bases and the J gene lost 6 bases, with 8 bases spanning the gap. DNA of the CDR3: TGTGCCAGCAGTGGACAGTTTAATTCACCCCTCCACTTT. It translates to CASSGQFNSPLHF.

The gene calls are TRBV5-1 and TRBJ2-3; 14 bases are shared with TRBD2. Germline V gene data show CDR1 as SGHRS and CDR2 as YFSETQ. The CDR3 has 17 amino acids. J lost 2 bases, V lost 4 bases, and 6 bases had no gene match. CDR3 nucleotide sequence: TGCGCCAGCAGCAAAGGACTAGCGGGGGGTTCCACAGATACGCAGTATTTT. It codes for CASSKGLAGGSTDTQYF. The whole variable domain, remainder taken from reference TRBV5-1 and TRBJ2-3, is KAGVTQTPRYLIKTRGQQVTLSCSPISGHRSVSWYQQTPGQGLQFLFEYFSETQRNKGNFPGRFSGRQFSNSRSEMNVSTLELGDSALYLCASSKGLAGGSTDTQYFGPGTRLTVL.

This chain joins TRBV5-1 and TRBJ2-7; 10 bases agree with TRBD1. The ends lost 4 bases at V and 8 bases at J; junction bases unmatched: 6. The CDR3 spans 13 residues. Germline-derived CDR1 and CDR2 are SGHRS and YFSETQ. CDR3 sequence: CASSPDRGFKQYF. CDR3 sequence (DNA): TGCGCCAGCAGCCCGGACAGGGGGTTTAAGCAGTACTTC.

The chain has TRBV7-8 and TRBJ1-2; D not certain. The V gene's germline CDR1 is SGHVS and CDR2 FQNEAQ. This CDR3 has 15 residues. V was trimmed by 0 bases and J by 4 bases, leaving 12 bases between them. The CDR3 nucleotides are TGTGCCAGCAGCTTAGCGGGCGAGTTTTCCTATGGCTACACCTTC. Its translation: CASSLAGEFSYGYTF.

The count of this clone is one. The rearrangement links TRBV6-5 to TRBJ1-1; no reliable D call. CDR1 is MNHEY, CDR2 SVGAGI, per germline. This CDR3 has 15 residues. V lost 0 bases, J lost 1 base, and 9 bases lay in between. CDR3 loop: CASSYSSLANTEAFF. DNA for the CDR3: TGTGCCAGCAGTTACTCAAGCCTCGCGAACACTGAAGCTTTCTTT.

The chain has TRBV9 and TRBJ2-3; 7 bases are a match to TRBD1. This CDR3 contains 17 residues. V trimming: 1 base; J trimming: 3 bases; junction bases outside the gene matches: 11. Germline values: CDR1 SGDLS, CDR2 YYNGEE. CDR3 protein: CASSVISRGLGTDTQYF. CDR3 DNA sequence: TGTGCCAGCAGCGTAATCTCGAGGGGGCTAGGGACAGATACGCAGTATTTT.

The rearrangement uses TRBV10-3 and TRBJ2-3; D is ambiguous. The germline CDR1 and CDR2 sequences are ENHRY and SYGVKD. CDR3 length: 12 residues. Trimming removed 2 bases at V and 6 bases at J, with 6 bases between. As DNA, the CDR3 is TGTGCCATCAGTGAGACTGCGGATACGCAGTATTTT. Translated, it gives CAISETADTQYF.

This chain uses TRBV15 with TRBJ2-3, with 11 bases matching TRBD2. Germline V gene lookup returns CDR1 LNHNV and CDR2 YYDKDF (reference sequence). Losses at the gene ends were 1 base for V and 7 bases for J; bases not matched to a gene: 1. This CDR3 region has 14 residues. The CDR3 bases are TGTGCCACCAGCAGAGGACTAGCGGGGCATACGCAGTATTTT. Protein: CATSRGLAGHTQYF.

The genes are TRBV15 and TRBJ1-1, with D possibly TRBD1 on 6 matching bases. The V and J ends lost 4 bases and 6 bases respectively, with 15 bases between them. The CDR3 loop spans 14 amino acids. Germline loops: CDR1 LNHNV, CDR2 YYDKDF (reference sequence). The CDR3 protein is CATSMRTGTPEAFF. The CDR3, as DNA: TGTGCCACCAGCATGCGAACCGGGACACCTGAAGCTTTCTTT.

This chain uses TRBV9 with TRBJ1-2, with 9 nucleotides matching TRBD1. V was clipped by 2 bases and J by 8 bases; unmatched bases: 10. The CDR3 has 15 amino acids. CDR1 SGDLS and CDR2 YYNGEE come from the germline V gene. The CDR3 loop is CASSVSSGTGSGYTF. CDR3 bases: TGTGCCAGCAGCGTTAGTTCCGGGACAGGGTCCGGCTACACCTTC. The whole variable domain, filled in from reference TRBV9 and TRBJ1-2, reads DSGVTQTPKHLITATGQRVTLRCSPRSGDLSVYWYQQSLDQGLQFLIQYYNGEERAKGNILERFSAQQFPDLHSELNLSSLELGDSALYFCASSVSSGTGSGYTFGSGTRLTVV.

This sequence joins TRBV19 and TRBJ2-1, with D possibly matching TRBD2 (6 bases). The V gene's germline CDR1 is LNHDA and CDR2 SQIVND (reference sequence). The CDR3 contains 14 residues. The ends were cut back, 6 bases at V and 3 bases at J, with 12 bases in the middle. This chain's CDR3 is CASRGTSLYNEQFF. The CDR3 nucleotides read TGTGCCAGTAGAGGGACTTCCCTCTACAATGAGCAGTTCTTC.

CDR3 DNA sequence: TGCGCCAGCAGCTCCACCGGGACTAGCGGGGGGCCAGAGACCCAGTACTTC. Residues: CASSSTGTSGGPETQYF. V and J are TRBV4-1 and TRBJ2-5, with TRBD2 matching over 15 bases. J gave up 4 bases and V 5 bases, and 8 bases lay outside the gene matches. Per the germline V gene, CDR1 is MGHRA and CDR2 is YSYEKL. The CDR3 length is 17 residues.

The chain carries TRBV4-3 and TRBJ1-1; tentative D call: TRBD1 (5 bases). Germline CDR1 LGHNA, CDR2 YSLEER. This CDR3 contains 14 residues. With 2 bases removed from V and 2 bases from J, the gap between germline ends came to 9 bases. The CDR3, as DNA: TGCGCCAGCAGCCAACAGGGTATAAACACTGAAGCTTTCTTT. It encodes CASSQQGINTEAFF.

The chain combines TRBV29-1 with TRBJ2-1; 7 bases line up with TRBD2. Germline loops: CDR1 SQVTM, CDR2 ANQGSEA. The trim removed 6 bases at V and 4 bases at J, leaving 12 bases unmatched. The length of the CDR3 is 15 residues. CDR3 bases: TGCAGCGTCCCCGCCTGGGACTACCGATACAATGAGCAGTTCTTC. As protein: CSVPAWDYRYNEQFF.

The table lists this clone with a count of one. The rearrangement links TRBV10-2 to TRBJ1-2; TRBD1 matches at 8 bases. With V trimmed by 3 bases and J by 6 bases, 3 bases remained unmatched. The CDR3 totals 13 residues. Per germline, CDR1 WSHSY and CDR2 SAAADI. CDR3 in DNA: TGCGCCAGCAGTGAAGCAGGGGGCGATGGCTACACCTTC. Its translation is CASSEAGGDGYTF.

The chain recombines TRBV25-1 with TRBJ2-1; 8 bases match TRBD1. Losses at the gene ends were 5 bases for V and 3 bases for J; bases not matched to a gene: 9. Germline V gene sequence: CDR1 MGHDK, CDR2 SYGVNS. The CDR3 covers 16 residues. The CDR3 loop is CASSRRTGKDYNEQFF. The CDR3 DNA is TGTGCCAGCAGTCGACGGACAGGGAAAGACTACAATGAGCAGTTCTTC. Full variable domain (outside the CDR3, taken from reference TRBV25-1 and TRBJ2-1): EADIYQTPRYLVIGTGKKITLECSQTMGHDKMYWYQQDPGMELHLIHYSYGVNSTEKGDLSSESTVSRIRTEHFPLTLESARPSHTSQYLCASSRRTGKDYNEQFFGPGTRLTVL.

The chain combines TRBV6-4 with TRBJ1-2, with TRBD1 identical over 7 bases. V lost 0 bases and J lost 4; bases outside the gene matches: 8. The CDR3 runs to 16 residues. The germline V gene encodes CDR1 MRHNA and CDR2 SNTAGT. The DNA for the CDR3 is TGTGCCAGCAGTGACTCGAGCAGGGGGGTAGGCTATGGCTACACCTTC. Its translation is CASSDSSRGVGYGYTF.

V and J are TRBV21-1 and TRBJ2-2; no DNA check was done on the table's D call, TRBD2. TRBV21-1 counts as a pseudogene. The CDR3 consists of 19 residues. The CDR3 reads CATPMEKGLAGAITGELFF. In DNA form, the CDR3 reads TGTGCCACCCCGATGGAGAAGGGACTAGCGGGGGCGATCACCGGGGAGCTGTTTTTT.

V and J are TRBV5-6 and TRBJ1-4; tentatively, D is TRBD1 (6 bases). Germline CDR1 is SGHDT and CDR2 is YYEEEE. This CDR3 comprises 14 residues. Trimming cost V 4 bases and J 4 bases, with 11 bases left between them. CDR3 region: CASSPGHRNEKLFF. CDR3 coding DNA: TGTGCCAGCAGCCCGGGACACCGTAATGAAAAACTGTTTTTT.